Listed below are T cell receptor beta chains from one sample, sequenced in a study of T cells in Graves' hyperthyroidism and ophthalmopathy. A single record per CDR3 protein comes from TCRdb applying MiXCR to the multiplex PCR reads. The sample includes approximately 610,000 distinct CDR3 sequences, 16% seen only once; the top ten take more than 15%. Sequencing was done on a sample of blood. These receptors originate from a young woman with Graves' hyperthyroidism. CDR3s include the opening cysteine and the closing phenylalanine or tryptophan. D genes are given only for firm matches. Clone size is not always given. Where it is, it says once, few, many or a class for expanded clones.

d_gene,abundance,v_gene,j_gene,CDR3aa,CDR3nt
TRBD1,many,TRBV7-8,TRBJ1-6,CASRAGTGGSPLHF,TGTGCCAGCAGAGCCGGGACAGGGGGTTCACCCCTCCACTTT
.,many,TRBV28,TRBJ2-1,CASTISETYNEQFF,TGTGCCAGCACCATAAGCGAGACCTACAATGAGCAGTTCTTC
TRBD1,.,TRBV30,TRBJ1-6,CAWRPGQGRIGPNSPLHF,TGTGCCTGGAGGCCGGGACAGGGGAGGATTGGACCGAATTCACCCCTCCACTTT
TRBD2,many,TRBV3-1,TRBJ2-7,CASSSRLAGVHSYEQYF,TGTGCCAGCAGCAGCCGACTAGCGGGGGTGCACTCCTACGAGCAGTACTTC
TRBD1,.,TRBV20-1,TRBJ1-2,CSASSFGQGNFGYTF,TGCAGTGCTAGTTCTTTCGGACAGGGTAATTTTGGCTACACCTTC
TRBD2,many,TRBV20-1,TRBJ2-1,CSAKGGTSGINEQFF,TGCAGTGCTAAAGGAGGGACTAGCGGGATCAATGAGCAGTTCTTC
TRBD1,many,TRBV28,TRBJ2-7,CASSLTGDSSYEQYF,TGTGCCAGCAGTCTAACCGGGGACAGCTCCTACGAGCAGTACTTC
.,few,TRBV6-2/TRBV6-3,TRBJ2-3,CASRITRVILSTDTQYF,TGTGCCAGCAGAATAACCCGAGTGATTCTTAGCACAGATACGCAGTATTTT
.,many,TRBV30,TRBJ2-5,CAWSTGLETQYF,TGTGCCTGGAGCACGGGGTTGGAGACCCAGTACTTC
.,.,TRBV9,TRBJ1-2,CASSVEGGFGYTF,TGTGCCAGCAGCGTAGAGGGGGGGTTTGGCTACACCTTC
TRBD1,.,TRBV4-1,TRBJ1-4,CASSQKRGRGTNEKLFF,TGCGCCAGCAGCCAAAAGAGGGGGCGCGGGACTAATGAAAAACTGTTTTTT
TRBD2,.,TRBV6-2/TRBV6-3,TRBJ2-3,CASSYSGLVPDTQYF,TGTGCCAGCAGTTACTCGGGACTAGTCCCAGATACGCAGTATTTT
.,many,TRBV7-9,TRBJ2-1,CASSLAVSGNEQFF,TGTGCCAGCAGCTTAGCAGTGTCCGGGAATGAGCAGTTCTTC
TRBD2,many,TRBV6-2/TRBV6-3,TRBJ2-3,CASNSGTSGADTQYF,TGTGCCAGCAACTCCGGGACTAGCGGTGCAGATACGCAGTATTTT
.,many,TRBV29-1,TRBJ1-1,CSVEEDRMNTEAFF,TGCAGCGTTGAAGAGGACAGAATGAACACTGAAGCTTTCTTT
TRBD1,.,TRBV24-1,TRBJ2-5,CATGRMGQDQETQYF,TGTGCCACCGGTAGGATGGGACAGGACCAAGAGACCCAGTACTTC
TRBD2,.,TRBV20-1,TRBJ2-7,CSARGWRESTYEQYF,TGCAGTGCTAGAGGGTGGCGGGAGTCCACCTACGAGCAGTACTTC
.,.,TRBV5-1,TRBJ1-1,CASSPGGSAFF,TGCGCCAGCAGCCCGGGAGGGTCGGCTTTCTTT
.,many,TRBV7-2,TRBJ2-1,CASSPRGGASSYNEQFF,TGTGCCAGCAGCCCAAGGGGGGGGGCAAGCTCCTACAATGAGCAGTTCTTC
.,many,TRBV27,TRBJ1-1,CASSLSLAYTEAFF,TGTGCCAGCAGTCTATCATTAGCCTACACTGAAGCTTTCTTT
.,many,TRBV20-1,TRBJ1-5,CSARPGSNQPQHF,TGCAGTGCTAGACCAGGAAGCAATCAGCCCCAGCATTTT
.,few,TRBV16,TRBJ1-1,CASSPYNLNTEAFF,TGTGCCAGCAGCCCCTACAATTTGAACACTGAAGCTTTCTTT
.,.,TRBV3-1,TRBJ2-1,CASSQDREVYNEQFF,TGTGCCAGCAGCCAAGACAGGGAAGTTTACAATGAGCAGTTCTTC
.,many,TRBV20-1,TRBJ1-5,CSARVLGSGRPNQPQHF,TGCAGTGCTAGAGTATTGGGCAGCGGGAGGCCCAATCAGCCCCAGCATTTT
.,many,TRBV20-1,TRBJ2-7,CSARDLGSGVYEQYF,TGCAGTGCTAGAGACCTGGGTAGCGGCGTCTACGAGCAGTACTTC
.,.,TRBV5-1,TRBJ1-2,CASSPGLGANYGYTF,TGCGCCAGCAGCCCCGGACTCGGGGCTAACTATGGCTACACCTTC
.,many,TRBV6-1,TRBJ2-5,CASTPGAEETQYF,TGTGCCAGCACCCCGGGGGCTGAAGAGACCCAGTACTTC
.,few,TRBV29-1,TRBJ1-4,CSVEPDSGEKLFF,TGCAGCGTTGAACCGGATAGCGGTGAAAAACTGTTTTTT
TRBD2,many,TRBV3-1,TRBJ2-1,CASSLHGSGDYNEQFF,TGTGCCAGCAGCCTACATGGTAGCGGGGACTACAATGAGCAGTTCTTC
.,many,TRBV6-2/TRBV6-3,TRBJ1-1,CASRPIKVGTEAFF,TGTGCCAGCAGACCCATCAAAGTCGGCACTGAAGCTTTCTTT
.,many,TRBV18,TRBJ1-1,CASQKSRLGTEAFF,TGTGCCAGCCAGAAGAGCAGGTTGGGCACTGAAGCTTTCTTT
.,.,TRBV30,TRBJ2-5,CAWSPVQETQYF,TGTGCCTGGAGTCCGGTCCAAGAGACCCAGTACTTC
.,few,TRBV2,TRBJ2-6,CASSVVRSGANVLTF,TGTGCCAGCAGTGTAGTCCGATCTGGGGCCAACGTCCTGACTTTC
.,.,TRBV20-1,TRBJ2-1,CSATREPGLSYNEQFF,TGCAGTGCTACGAGAGAACCGGGACTCTCCTACAATGAGCAGTTCTTC
TRBD2,few,TRBV11-2,TRBJ2-7,CASSFMGLAGEQYF,TGTGCCAGCAGCTTCATGGGACTAGCTGGCGAGCAGTACTTC
.,few,TRBV28,TRBJ1-2,CASSSGQAVYGYTF,TGTGCCAGCAGTTCGGGGCAGGCAGTCTATGGCTACACCTTC
TRBD1,many,TRBV6-1,TRBJ2-7,CASSFYRPAGQAEQYF,TGTGCCAGCAGTTTCTATCGCCCTGCCGGACAGGCCGAGCAGTACTTC
.,few,TRBV3-1,TRBJ1-3,CASSHAALGLAADKYF,TGTGCCAGCAGCCACGCTGCCCTAGGACTAGCGGCCGATAAATATTTT
TRBD1,.,TRBV5-1,TRBJ1-4,CASSLWDSNEKLFF,TGCGCCAGCAGCTTGTGGGACAGCAATGAAAAACTGTTTTTT
.,many,TRBV18,TRBJ2-7,CASSPYGTYEQYF,TGTGCCAGCTCGCCTTACGGGACCTACGAGCAGTACTTC
.,few,TRBV12-3/TRBV12-4,TRBJ2-2,CASTPGGRVNTGELFF,TGTGCCAGCACCCCCGGCGGGCGCGTTAACACCGGGGAGCTGTTTTTT
TRBD1,many,TRBV2,TRBJ2-4,CASSALGQAVVPIQYF,TGTGCCAGCAGCGCTCTAGGACAGGCAGTAGTACCCATTCAGTACTTC
TRBD1,many,TRBV20-1,TRBJ2-3,CSASRQGPDTQYF,TGCAGTGCCTCAAGACAGGGCCCAGATACGCAGTATTTT
.,many,TRBV24-1,TRBJ2-5,CATGHNREETQYF,TGTGCCACCGGCCACAACCGGGAAGAGACCCAGTACTTC
.,few,TRBV6-1,TRBJ1-6,CASRINSPLHF,TGTGCCAGCAGGATCAATTCACCCCTCCACTTT
.,.,TRBV9,TRBJ2-3,CASSVQSSTDTQYF,TGTGCCAGCAGCGTACAGTCAAGCACAGATACGCAGTATTTT
.,.,TRBV27,TRBJ1-1,CASSLSYVNTEAFF,TGTGCCAGCAGTTTATCCTACGTGAACACTGAAGCTTTCTTT
.,few,TRBV6-4,TRBJ1-1,CASSQSGGGGTEAFF,TGTGCCAGCAGTCAAAGCGGGGGTGGCGGCACTGAAGCTTTCTTT
.,.,TRBV11-3,TRBJ2-3,CASSRPLDTDTQYF,TGTGCCAGCAGCCGACCCCTGGATACAGATACGCAGTATTTT
TRBD2,many,TRBV7-2,TRBJ2-7,CASSQAGGGYEQYF,TGTGCCAGCAGCCAGGCGGGGGGGGGCTACGAGCAGTACTTC
.,.,TRBV10-2,TRBJ1-2,CASSDEGHYGYTF,TGCGCCAGCAGTGATGAGGGTCACTATGGCTACACCTTC
TRBD1,.,TRBV5-8,TRBJ1-5,CASSAGTANLLNQPQHF,TGTGCCAGCAGTGCCGGGACAGCCAACTTACTAAATCAGCCCCAGCATTTT
TRBD1,many,TRBV5-1,TRBJ1-1,CASSRSTGGTEAFF,TGCGCCAGCAGCCGCTCGACAGGGGGCACTGAAGCTTTCTTT
.,many,TRBV2,TRBJ2-3,CASSDYLIATDTQYF,TGTGCCAGCAGTGATTATCTCATAGCCACAGATACGCAGTATTTT
.,many,TRBV27,TRBJ1-1,CASSLTLNTEAFF,TGTGCCAGCAGTTTGACCCTCAACACTGAAGCTTTCTTT
.,.,TRBV7-8,TRBJ1-2,CASSLRTDRGYTF,TGTGCCAGCAGCTTAAGGACGGATCGGGGCTACACCTTC
.,many,TRBV12-3/TRBV12-4,TRBJ2-1,CASSFSTYNEQFF,TGTGCCAGCAGTTTCTCGACTTACAATGAGCAGTTCTTC
.,.,TRBV5-1,TRBJ2-1,CASSLVGGYNEQFF,TGCGCCAGCAGCTTGGTTGGCGGCTACAATGAGCAGTTCTTC